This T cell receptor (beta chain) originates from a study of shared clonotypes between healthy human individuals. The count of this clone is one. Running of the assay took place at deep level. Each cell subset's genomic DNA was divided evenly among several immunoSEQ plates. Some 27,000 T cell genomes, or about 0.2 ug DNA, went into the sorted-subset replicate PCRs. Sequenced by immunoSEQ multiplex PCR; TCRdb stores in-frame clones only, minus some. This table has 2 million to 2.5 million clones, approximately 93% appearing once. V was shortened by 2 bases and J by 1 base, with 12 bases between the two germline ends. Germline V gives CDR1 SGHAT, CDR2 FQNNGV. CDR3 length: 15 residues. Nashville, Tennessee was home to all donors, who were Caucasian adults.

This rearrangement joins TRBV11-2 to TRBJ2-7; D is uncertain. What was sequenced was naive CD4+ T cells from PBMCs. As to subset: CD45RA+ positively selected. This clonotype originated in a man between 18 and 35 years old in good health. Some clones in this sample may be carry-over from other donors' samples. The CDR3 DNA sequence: TGTGCCAGCAGCTTATCGGCCTCGACATCCTACGAGCAGTACTTC. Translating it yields CASSLSASTSYEQYF.